A single sample is the source of the 20 T cell receptor beta chains below, sequenced in a study of T cells after yellow fever vaccination. Each CDR3 protein is one row after TCRdb ran MiXCR on the 5' RACE reads. The table records about 360,000 distinct CDR3 sequences, 6.2% of them present only once. The specimen comprised PBMCs, sampled 5 days after the yellow fever booster vaccination. These receptors were taken from a man aged 25 to 45 who received the YFV17D yellow fever vaccine.

This clonotype was detected a few times. The V and J genes are TRBV5-1 and TRBJ2-3; D not certain. The germline CDR1 and CDR2 sequences are SGHRS and YFSETQ. The CDR3 contains 15 residues. Trimming removed 4 bases at V and 6 bases at J, with 18 bases between. The chain's CDR3 is CASSLVYSERDTQYF. For the CDR3, the DNA is TGCGCCAGCAGCCTGGTTTACAGTGAAAGGGATACGCAGTATTTT.

This clonotype turned up a few times. This chain uses TRBV15 with TRBJ1-1; D is unresolved. CDR1 is LNHNV and CDR2 is YYDKDF in the germline V gene (reference sequence). V lost 4 bases and J 2 bases, leaving 11 bases between the germline ends. The CDR3 is 14 residues long. The CDR3 is CATSNGVANTEAFF. The CDR3 DNA is TGTGCCACCAGCAACGGGGTGGCCAACACTGAAGCTTTCTTT.

This clonotype was counted between two and nine times. The chain joins TRBV5-6 to TRBJ1-4; maybe TRBD1 (6 bases). The CDR3 covers 14 residues. V was shortened by 0 bases and J by 8 bases, with 11 bases between the two germline ends. Germline lookup yields CDR1 SGHDT and CDR2 YYEEEE. Here the CDR3 reads CASSLAGAGEKLFF. DNA of the CDR3: TGTGCCAGCAGCTTGGCAGGGGCAGGGGAAAAACTGTTTTTT.

This clonotype was found a few times. The DNA of the CDR3 is TGCGCCAGCAGCTTGGACGGGGCCGCTGGGACAACTTCCCAGCACGAGCAGTACTTC. Its protein product is CASSLDGAAGTTSQHEQYF. This rearrangement joins TRBV5-1 to TRBJ2-7; possible D gene TRBD1, 6 bases. V dropped 0 bases and J dropped 5 bases, with 27 bases sitting between them. Per germline, CDR1 SGHRS and CDR2 YFSETQ. CDR3 length: 19 amino acids.

This clonotype was counted many times. The chain joins TRBV29-1 to TRBJ2-7; maybe TRBD1 (6 bases). The CDR3 length is 13 residues. With 4 bases removed from V and 2 bases from J, the gap between germline ends came to 12 bases. CDR1 SQVTM and CDR2 ANQGSEA come from the germline V gene. CDR3 in DNA: TGCAGCGTTGCACGGGACACCCCCTACGAGCAGTACTTC. Its protein product is CSVARDTPYEQYF.

In its sample, this clonotype was seen many times. The rearrangement links TRBV4-3 to TRBJ2-5; 8 bases match TRBD2. There are 17 residues in the CDR3. The germline CDR1 and CDR2 sequences are LGHNA and YSLEER. Trimming removed 1 base from V and 0 bases from J; junction bases left unmatched: 7. CDR3 bases: TGCGCCAGCAGCCAAGCCAGCGGGAGAGAGTACCAAGAGACCCAGTACTTC. Its protein is CASSQASGREYQETQYF.

This clonotype occurred a few times. V and J are TRBV2 and TRBJ2-7, with 8 bases identical to TRBD1. CDR1 and CDR2 from the germline V gene are SNHLY and FYNNEI. The CDR3 is made up of 15 amino acids. V gave up 2 bases and J gave up 3 bases; unmatched junction bases: 6. CDR3 nucleotides: TGTGCCAGCAGTGAAACTACAGGGGGTGGCTACGAGCAGTACTTC. This codes for CASSETTGGGYEQYF.

The J gene is TRBJ1-2, the V gene TRBV4-3; no definite D call. The V and J ends lost 1 base and 6 bases respectively, with 9 bases between them. From germline, CDR1 is LGHNA and CDR2 YSLEER. The CDR3 is made up of 13 amino acids. The CDR3 DNA is TGCGCCAGCAGCCAAGGAAGGGCTGATGGCTACACCTTC. Its translation is CASSQGRADGYTF.

Only a few counts were recorded for this clonotype. This chain uses TRBV20-1 with TRBJ2-3; tentatively, D is TRBD2 (7 bases). Per the germline V gene, CDR1 is DFQATT and CDR2 is SNEGSKA (reference sequence). Trimming shortened V by 3 bases and J by 0 bases, and 13 bases separated the two germline ends. This CDR3 spans 15 amino acids. The CDR3 coding sequence is TGCAGTGCTAGTGATCGGGGGGCTAGCACAGATACGCAGTATTTT. This sequence encodes CSASDRGASTDTQYF.

This clonotype was seen a few times. The chain joins TRBV19 to TRBJ2-3, with a weak D call TRBD2 (6 bases). Trimming stripped 9 bases from V and 4 bases from J, with 17 bases between. CDR3 length equals 14 residues. Germline V gene sequence: CDR1 LNHDA, CDR2 SQIVND (reference sequence). The CDR3 region is CASRDFLSSDTQYF. As DNA, the CDR3 is TGTGCCAGCCGGGACTTTTTGTCTTCAGATACGCAGTATTTT.

This clonotype came up a few times. This rearrangement joins TRBV19 to TRBJ2-1; unclear D gene. V lost 6 bases, J lost 5 bases, and 11 bases lay in between. Germline V lookup: CDR1 LNHDA, CDR2 SQIVND (reference sequence). This CDR3 spans 13 amino acids. CDR3 amino acids: CASSAAGHNEQFF. CDR3 coding DNA: TGTGCCAGTAGCGCAGCCGGGCACAATGAGCAGTTCTTC.

The rearrangement links TRBV18 to TRBJ1-1; 7 positions agree with TRBD1. The CDR3 extends over 14 amino acids. V shed 3 bases, J shed 3 bases, and the junction held 4 bases outside the gene matches. CDR1 is KGHSH, CDR2 LQKENI, per germline. The CDR3 DNA sequence: TGTGCCAGCTCACCCTACAGGGGAGACACTGAAGCTTTCTTT. Translated, it gives CASSPYRGDTEAFF.

J is TRBJ1-2 and V is TRBV4-3; D call uncertain. Germline values: CDR1 LGHNA, CDR2 YSLEER. This CDR3 comprises 16 residues. V was trimmed by 3 bases and J by 0 bases, leaving 14 bases between them. CDR3 residues: CASSQALAGSNYGYTF. The CDR3 nucleotides are TGCGCCAGCAGCCAGGCCCTGGCGGGTTCTAACTATGGCTACACCTTC.

This clonotype occurred many times. The V call is TRBV5-1, the J call TRBJ2-1, with D unresolved. The V end was cut by 0 bases, the J end by 4 bases, with 11 bases between. This CDR3 contains 15 residues. Germline CDR1 reads SGHRS; CDR2 reads YFSETQ. This CDR3 reads CASSLGSALYNEQFF. CDR3 DNA: TGCGCCAGCAGCTTGGGTTCAGCACTTTACAATGAGCAGTTCTTC. The full variable domain, with the rest looked up from reference TRBV5-1 and TRBJ2-1, is KAGVTQTPRYLIKTRGQQVTLSCSPISGHRSVSWYQQTPGQGLQFLFEYFSETQRNKGNFPGRFSGRQFSNSRSEMNVSTLELGDSALYLCASSLGSALYNEQFFGPGTRLTVL.

This clonotype was picked up many times. CDR3 coding DNA: TGTGCCAGCAGTTATTCTAGCGGGAGTGAGCAGTTCTTC. It translates to CASSYSSGSEQFF. The chain links TRBV5-4 to TRBJ2-1, with TRBD2 matching 10 bases. Germline CDR1 is SGHNT and CDR2 is YYREEE (reference sequence). The junction had 5 bases not matched to a gene; V was cut back by 5 bases and J by 9 bases. The CDR3 is 13 residues long.

The chain recombines TRBV2 with TRBJ1-4, with D possibly matching TRBD1 (6 bases). CDR3 length equals 14 residues. The ends were cut back, 7 bases at V and 7 bases at J, with 16 bases in the middle. The germline gives CDR1 SNHLY, CDR2 FYNNEI. The CDR3 DNA reads as TGTGCCAGCATGGGGGGGGCCTCAGGTGAAAAACTGTTTTTT. Amino acid sequence: CASMGGASGEKLFF.

This clonotype was seen a handful of times. The chain couples TRBV12-3 or TRBV12-4 to TRBJ1-2; possible D gene TRBD1, 6 bases. This CDR3 has 14 residues. Trimming took off 6 bases at V and 0 bases at J, with 11 bases between the two ends. CDR3 nucleotide sequence: TGTGCCAGCAGCAGGGGAATAGCTAACTATGGCTACACCTTC. Protein sequence: CASSRGIANYGYTF.

There are many counts of this clonotype. The J gene is TRBJ1-2, the V gene TRBV12-3 or TRBV12-4; D perhaps matches TRBD1 (5 bases). The CDR3 runs 14 residues. V was shortened by 3 bases and J by 8 bases, with 16 bases between the two germline ends. CDR3 sequence (DNA): TGTGCCAGCAGTTTCGGGCAGGGAATAGGAGGCTACACCTTC. Residues: CASSFGQGIGGYTF.

This clonotype was counted ten times or more. The chain uses TRBV12-3 or TRBV12-4 and TRBJ2-7; 8 bases map to TRBD2. The CDR3 sequence is 17 residues long. The junction had 21 bases not matched to a gene; V was cut back by 9 bases and J by 5 bases. CDR3 in DNA: TGTGCCAGGAGAAGCGGGAGCAAATGTTACGGTTGGGACGAGCAGTACTTC. Amino acid sequence: CARRSGSKCYGWDEQYF.

The V gene is TRBV10-3, the J gene TRBJ1-1, with TRBD1 identical over 7 bases. V trimming: 2 bases; J trimming: 7 bases; junction bases outside the gene matches: 16. CDR1 is ENHRY and CDR2 is SYGVKD in the germline V gene. The CDR3 is 17 amino acids. The CDR3 loop is CAISELYSQTGTLEAFF. CDR3 sequence (DNA): TGTGCCATCAGTGAGCTATATTCTCAGACAGGGACTCTTGAAGCTTTCTTT.